The TCR beta chain described here comes from a study of T cell responses to AZD1222 COVID-19 vaccine. General study findings and limits: Vaccine-associated CD4 TCRs ranged over spike, dominating at 160-218 and 743-854. Spike-specific TCRs gained breadth and depth after people received two AZD1222 doses. In a largely white British group with more females than males, clonal diversity was possibly underestimated.

Analysis merged second doses at about 4 or about 12 weeks. This clone showed up just once. Its antigen is currently unknown. The CDR3 has 13 amino acids. V lost 5 bases to trimming and J lost 8 bases, with 13 bases between them. Germline-derived CDR1 and CDR2 are SEHNR and FQNEAQ (reference sequence). Profiled with immunoSEQ multiplex PCR; TCRdb holds only in-frame clones, not every one. The sample carries about 130,000 clones, roughly 86% recorded once. The sequencing here drew on peripheral blood, taken 28 days after the second AZD1222 dose. This receptor was taken from an adult who received the AZD1222 COVID-19 vaccine. The chain combines TRBV7-9 with TRBJ2-1; possibly TRBD1 for D (6 bases). The CDR3 sequence: CASSGHRVHEQFF. In DNA form, the CDR3 reads TGTGCCAGCAGCGGGCACAGGGTACATGAGCAGTTCTTC. Looking up the rest from reference TRBV7-9 and TRBJ2-1 gives the full variable domain: DTGVSQNPRHKITKRGQNVTFRCDPISEHNRLYWYRQTLGQGPEFLTYFQNEAQLEKSRLLSDRFSAERPKGSFSTLEIQRTEQGDSAMYLCASSGHRVHEQFFGPGTRLTVL.